The clone carrying this T cell receptor (beta chain) has just a few counts. No antigen is known for it. This specimen comes from a study of T cell repertoires in cytomegalovirus infection. Regarding the study as a whole: The response measured ex vivo was dominated by TCR beta clonotypes (HLA-C-restricted and CMV-specific). Adding up the frequency of public TCR beta families identified people who carried CMV plus the relevant HLA.

V shed 3 bases and J 3 bases; nucleotides not matched to a gene: 5. The CDR3 has 16 amino acids. TCRdb itself ran the reads through MiXCR, one entry per CDR3 protein. The table has about 830,000 distinct CDR3 sequences, approximately 30% seen once; the top ten hold under 15%. The clonotype originates from a human donor in good health (CMV status not recorded). Some clones in this sample may be carry-over from other donors' samples. The material was cultured CD8+ T cells from PBMCs, obtained from culture after CMV antigen stimulation. The rearrangement links TRBV12-3 or TRBV12-4 to TRBJ2-2, with 9 bases lining up with TRBD2. CDR3 residues: CASSFATSGDTGELFF. The CDR3, as DNA: TGTGCCAGCAGTTTCGCGACTAGCGGAGACACCGGGGAGCTGTTTTTT.